Listed below are T cell receptor beta chains from one sample, sequenced in a study of T cell responses to AZD1222 COVID-19 vaccine. Generated by immunoSEQ multiplex PCR, the TCRdb table keeps only in-frame clones and is missing some. The table shows some 120,000 clones, with about nine tenths occurring only once. Sample: peripheral blood, taken on day 0 of AZD1222 vaccination. These receptor sequences come from an adult in good health. CDR3s include the opening cysteine and the closing phenylalanine or tryptophan. A D gene is named only where the DNA matches it firmly. Clone size, where shown, is once, few, many, or a class for clones that have expanded.

d_gene	v_gene	abundance	j_gene	CDR3nt	CDR3aa
TRBD1	TRBV10-1	NA	TRBJ2-7	TGCGCCAGCAGCGATACAGGGGCCAGCTCCTACGAGCAGTACTTC	CASSDTGASSYEQYF
NA	TRBV18	NA	TRBJ2-4	TGTGCCAGCTCGCGATCCGGGACAACTGGCCCAAAAAACATTCAGTACTTC	CASSRSGTTGPKNIQYF
TRBD1	TRBV11-2	once	TRBJ2-3	TGTGCCAGCAGCTACCCCCGGGACAGGGCCAGAAGCACAGATACGCAGTATTTT	CASSYPRDRARSTDTQYF
NA	TRBV28	NA	TRBJ1-5	TGTGCCAGCAGTTCCCCCGATCGAGCTTTCAATCAGCCCCAGCATTTT	CASSSPDRAFNQPQHF
NA	TRBV28	NA	TRBJ1-2	TGTGCCAGCAGTTTAGACAAGGGGTTCCGCGGCTACACCTTC	CASSLDKGFRGYTF
TRBD2	TRBV6-2/TRBV6-3	NA	TRBJ2-5	TGTGCCAGCAGTTACCCCAGTAGCGGGCCATTGCGTAAAGAGACCCAGTACTTC	CASSYPSSGPLRKETQYF
NA	TRBV18	NA	TRBJ1-5	TGTGCCAGCTCACTCGCCGACAGTCCTAATCAGCCCCAGCATTTT	CASSLADSPNQPQHF
NA	TRBV6-5	NA	TRBJ1-5	TGTGCCAGCACTAACCCGGGTCAGCCCCAGCATTTT	CASTNPGQPQHF
TRBD1	TRBV6-5	NA	TRBJ1-4	TGTGCCAGCAGTTACTCGGGACAGCTAAATGAAAAACTGTTTTTT	CASSYSGQLNEKLFF
TRBD1	TRBV7-2	NA	TRBJ1-6	TGTGCCAGCAGCTTACGGGGACAGGATAATTCACCCCTCCACTTT	CASSLRGQDNSPLHF
TRBD2	TRBV7-6	NA	TRBJ2-1	TGTGCCAGCAGTCACTTCGCGGGGGGGCGAATTAATGAGCAGTTCTTC	CASSHFAGGRINEQFF
NA	TRBV6-2/TRBV6-3	few	TRBJ2-2	TGTGCCAGCAGCCGACACCGAACAGGAGACACCGGGGAGCTGTTTTTT	CASSRHRTGDTGELFF
TRBD2	TRBV19	NA	TRBJ2-4	TGTGCCAGTAGTATGGGACTAGCGGCTAAAAACATTCAGTACTTC	CASSMGLAAKNIQYF
TRBD2	TRBV5-1	NA	TRBJ2-5	TGCGCCAGCAGCCCCCCGGCGGGGGGCCCAGAGACCCAGTACTTC	CASSPPAGGPETQYF
NA	TRBV7-2	NA	TRBJ2-2	TGTGCCAGCAGCCTAAAAAGGGTTGTCGGGGAGCTGTTTTTT	CASSLKRVVGELFF
NA	TRBV30	NA	TRBJ1-3	TGTGCCTGGGAACAGGGTGGTGGAAACACCATATATTTT	CAWEQGGGNTIYF
NA	TRBV7-2	NA	TRBJ2-7	TGTGCCAGCAGCTTAGAGATTTGGAGGGCGTACGAGCAGTACTTC	CASSLEIWRAYEQYF
NA	TRBV7-3	NA	TRBJ2-2	TGTGCCAGCAGCTACGACGGAACCGGGGAGCTGTTTTTT	CASSYDGTGELFF
NA	TRBV6-5	NA	TRBJ1-1	TGTGCCAGCAGTTACTGGCAGGGGAACACTGAAGCTTTCTTT	CASSYWQGNTEAFF
TRBD1	TRBV4-1	NA	TRBJ1-4	TGCGCCAGCAGCCGCGGGGGAGGACAGGGTATTGAAAAACTGTTTTTT	CASSRGGGQGIEKLFF
TRBD1	TRBV6-2/TRBV6-3	NA	TRBJ2-7	TGTGCCAGCAGTTTCGAGACAGGGGGCCGCGAGCAGTACTTC	CASSFETGGREQYF
TRBD1	TRBV19	NA	TRBJ1-6	TGTGCCAGTAGCGTGACAGGGAGCAATTCACCCCTCCACTTT	CASSVTGSNSPLHF
NA	TRBV14	NA	TRBJ2-7	TGTGCCAGCAGCCTCCCGGGGGCCTACGAGCAGTACTTC	CASSLPGAYEQYF
NA	TRBV5-4	NA	TRBJ2-5	TGTGCCAGCAGCCATCCGGGTCGAGGGGAGACCCAGTACTTC	CASSHPGRGETQYF
TRBD2	TRBV2	NA	TRBJ2-7	TGTGCCAGCAGTGAAGCAGAGGCGGGAGCCCAGTCCGAGCAGTACTTC	CASSEAEAGAQSEQYF
TRBD2	TRBV11-2	NA	TRBJ2-7	TGTGCCAGCAGCTTAGAGGGACTAGGCCACGAGCAGTACTTC	CASSLEGLGHEQYF
NA	TRBV6-4	NA	TRBJ2-1	TGTGCCAGCAGTGATGGCTCCCACAATGAGCAGTTCTTC	CASSDGSHNEQFF
NA	TRBV7-9	NA	TRBJ1-6	TGTGCCAGCAGCCTCGGGGGGAACAATTCACCCCTCCACTTT	CASSLGGNNSPLHF
TRBD1	TRBV19	NA	TRBJ1-2	TGTGCCAGTAGTGTCCCAACGGGACAGAACTATGGCTACACCTTC	CASSVPTGQNYGYTF
NA	TRBV7-9	NA	TRBJ2-3	TGTGCATCGGGGGCGCTAGAAAGCACAGATACGCAGTATTTT	CASGALESTDTQYF
NA	TRBV5-6	NA	TRBJ1-5	TGTGCCAGCAGCTCGAGGGCCCACAAGGTGCAGCATTTT	CASSSRAHKVQHF
NA	TRBV2	NA	TRBJ1-4	TGTGCCAGCAGTGTTCATCGGGTTCGCGGTGAAAAACTGTTTTTT	CASSVHRVRGEKLFF
NA	TRBV13	NA	TRBJ1-1	TGTGCCAGCAGCTTAGGAACGAACACTGAAGCTTTCTTT	CASSLGTNTEAFF
TRBD2	TRBV10-3	NA	TRBJ2-1	TGTGCCATCAGAGATAGCGGGAGCTCCTACAATGAGCAGTTCTTC	CAIRDSGSSYNEQFF
NA	TRBV27	NA	TRBJ2-7	TGTGCCAGCAGTTTATCGGGGTTGGCCCACCAAGAGCAGTACTTC	CASSLSGLAHQEQYF
NA	TRBV11-1	NA	TRBJ2-6	TGTGCCAGCAGCTTAGGATTCTCTGGGGCCAACGTCCTGACTTTC	CASSLGFSGANVLTF
TRBD2	TRBV7-9	NA	TRBJ2-5	TGTGCCAGCAGCGTGGAGGTAGCGGGAGGTGAGACCCAGTACTTC	CASSVEVAGGETQYF
NA	TRBV3-1/TRBV3-2	NA	TRBJ1-1	TGTGCCAGCAGCCAAGGAATCGGGTGGACTTCGGACACTGAAGCTTTCTTT	CASSQGIGWTSDTEAFF
NA	TRBV5-1	NA	TRBJ2-1	TGCGCCAGCAGCGCCCGGACAGCAAGCCGAGGCAATGAGCAGTTCTTC	CASSARTASRGNEQFF
TRBD2	TRBV6-2/TRBV6-3	NA	TRBJ2-1	TGTGCCAGCAGTTACTGGGGTAGCGGGGTTAATGAGCAGTTCTTC	CASSYWGSGVNEQFF
TRBD1	TRBV2	NA	TRBJ2-7	TGTGCCAGCAGAATAGGACAGGGGGGGTTCTACGAGCAGTACTTC	CASRIGQGGFYEQYF
TRBD1	TRBV7-8	NA	TRBJ2-2	TGTGCCAGCAGCAAAGGGACAGGGGGCTACACCGGGGAGCTGTTTTTT	CASSKGTGGYTGELFF
NA	TRBV5-1	once	TRBJ2-7	TGCGCCAGCACCGAGACGGCTAGCTACGAGCAGTACTTC	CASTETASYEQYF
NA	TRBV18	NA	TRBJ1-4	TGTGCCAGCTCACCATCAGGCATTAATGAAAAACTGTTTTTT	CASSPSGINEKLFF
NA	TRBV5-8	NA	TRBJ1-1	TGTGCCAGCAGCTTGGGGGCAGGGAGGACTGAAGCTTTCTTT	CASSLGAGRTEAFF
TRBD1	TRBV29-1	NA	TRBJ1-2	TGCAGCGTCGACTATGAAAACCCGGGACAGGGGTCCCTTGGCTACACCTTC	CSVDYENPGQGSLGYTF
TRBD2	TRBV6-5	NA	TRBJ2-7	TGTGCCAGCAGTTATGGTAGAGGGAGGGGCTACGAGCAGTACTTC	CASSYGRGRGYEQYF